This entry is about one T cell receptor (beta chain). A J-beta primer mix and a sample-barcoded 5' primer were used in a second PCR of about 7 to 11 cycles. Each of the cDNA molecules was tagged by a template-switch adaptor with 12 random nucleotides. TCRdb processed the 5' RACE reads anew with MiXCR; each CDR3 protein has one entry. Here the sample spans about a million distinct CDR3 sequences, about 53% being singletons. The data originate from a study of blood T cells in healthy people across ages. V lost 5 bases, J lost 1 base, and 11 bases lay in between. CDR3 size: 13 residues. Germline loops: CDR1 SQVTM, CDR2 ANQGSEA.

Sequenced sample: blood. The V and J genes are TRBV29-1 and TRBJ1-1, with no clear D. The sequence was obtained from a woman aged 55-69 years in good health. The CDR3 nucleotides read TGCAGCGTTAACCCAGGTGGGAACACTGAAGCTTTCTTT. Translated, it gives CSVNPGGNTEAFF.